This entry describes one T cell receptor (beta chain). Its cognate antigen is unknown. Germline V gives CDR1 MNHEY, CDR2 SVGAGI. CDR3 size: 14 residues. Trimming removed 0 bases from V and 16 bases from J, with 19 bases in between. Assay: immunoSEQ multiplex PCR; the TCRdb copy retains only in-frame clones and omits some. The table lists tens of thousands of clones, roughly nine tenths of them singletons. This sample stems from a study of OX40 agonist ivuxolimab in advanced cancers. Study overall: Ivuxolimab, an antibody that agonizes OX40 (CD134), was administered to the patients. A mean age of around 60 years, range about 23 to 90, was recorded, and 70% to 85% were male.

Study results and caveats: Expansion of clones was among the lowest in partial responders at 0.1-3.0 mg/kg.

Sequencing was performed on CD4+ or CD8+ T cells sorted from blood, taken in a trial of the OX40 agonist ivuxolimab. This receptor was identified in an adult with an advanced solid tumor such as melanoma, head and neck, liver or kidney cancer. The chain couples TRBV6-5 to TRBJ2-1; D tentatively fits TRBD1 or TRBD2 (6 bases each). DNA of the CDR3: TGTGCCAGCAGTTACTCGAAGGGGGGTGACAGGCGATTCTTC. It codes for CASSYSKGGDRRFF.